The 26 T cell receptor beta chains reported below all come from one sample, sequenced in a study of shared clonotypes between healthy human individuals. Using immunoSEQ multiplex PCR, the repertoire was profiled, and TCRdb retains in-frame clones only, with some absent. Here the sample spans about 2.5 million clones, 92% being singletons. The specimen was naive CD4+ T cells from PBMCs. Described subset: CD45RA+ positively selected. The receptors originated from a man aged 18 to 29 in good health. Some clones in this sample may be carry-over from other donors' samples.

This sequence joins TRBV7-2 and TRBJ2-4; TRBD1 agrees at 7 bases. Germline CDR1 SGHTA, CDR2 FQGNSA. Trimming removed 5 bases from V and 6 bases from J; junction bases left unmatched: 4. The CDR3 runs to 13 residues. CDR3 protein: CASSPRQGNIQYF. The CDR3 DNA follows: TGTGCCAGCAGCCCTCGACAGGGAAACATTCAGTACTTC.

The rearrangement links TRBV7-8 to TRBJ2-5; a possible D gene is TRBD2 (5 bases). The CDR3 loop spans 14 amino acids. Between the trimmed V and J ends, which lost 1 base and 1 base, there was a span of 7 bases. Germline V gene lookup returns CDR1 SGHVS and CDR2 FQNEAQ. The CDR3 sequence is CASSLDSGQETQYF. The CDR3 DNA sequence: TGTGCCAGCAGCTTAGACAGCGGCCAAGAGACCCAGTACTTC.

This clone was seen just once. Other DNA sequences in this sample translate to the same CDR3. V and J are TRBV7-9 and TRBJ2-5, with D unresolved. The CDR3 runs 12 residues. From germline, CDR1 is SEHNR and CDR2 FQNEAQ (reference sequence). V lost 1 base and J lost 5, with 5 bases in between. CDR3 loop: CASSLGSETQYF. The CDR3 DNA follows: TGTGCCAGCAGCTTAGGTTCGGAGACCCAGTACTTC.

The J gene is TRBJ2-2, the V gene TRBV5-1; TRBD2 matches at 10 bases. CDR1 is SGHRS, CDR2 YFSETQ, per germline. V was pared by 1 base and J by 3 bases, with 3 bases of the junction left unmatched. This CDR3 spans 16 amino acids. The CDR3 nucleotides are TGCGCCAGCAGCTTGTCTAGCGGGAGCTACACCGGGGAGCTGTTTTTT. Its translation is CASSLSSGSYTGELFF.

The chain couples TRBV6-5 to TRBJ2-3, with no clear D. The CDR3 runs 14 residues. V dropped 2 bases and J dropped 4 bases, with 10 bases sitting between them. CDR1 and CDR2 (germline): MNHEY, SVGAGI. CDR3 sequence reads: CASSYGDPPDTQYF. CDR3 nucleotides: TGTGCCAGCAGTTACGGGGATCCCCCAGATACGCAGTATTTT.

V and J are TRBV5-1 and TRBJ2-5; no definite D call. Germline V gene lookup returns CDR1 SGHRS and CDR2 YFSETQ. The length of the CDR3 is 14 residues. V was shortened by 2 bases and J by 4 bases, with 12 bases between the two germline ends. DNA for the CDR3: TGCGCCAGCAGCTTAATGGGATTTGGAGAGACCCAGTACTTC. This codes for CASSLMGFGETQYF.

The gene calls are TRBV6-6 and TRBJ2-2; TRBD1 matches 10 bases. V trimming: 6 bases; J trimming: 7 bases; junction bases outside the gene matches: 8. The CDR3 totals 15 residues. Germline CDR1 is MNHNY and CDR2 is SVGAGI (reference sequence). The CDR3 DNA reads TGTGCCAGCAGCGACTTCGGGACAGGGGTCGGGGAGCTGTTTTTT. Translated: CASSDFGTGVGELFF.

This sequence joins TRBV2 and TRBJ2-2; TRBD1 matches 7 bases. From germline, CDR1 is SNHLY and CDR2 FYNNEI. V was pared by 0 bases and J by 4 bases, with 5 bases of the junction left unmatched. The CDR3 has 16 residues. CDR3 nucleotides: TGTGCCAGCAGTGAAGCGACCCCAGGGGGCACCGGGGAGCTGTTTTTT. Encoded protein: CASSEATPGGTGELFF.

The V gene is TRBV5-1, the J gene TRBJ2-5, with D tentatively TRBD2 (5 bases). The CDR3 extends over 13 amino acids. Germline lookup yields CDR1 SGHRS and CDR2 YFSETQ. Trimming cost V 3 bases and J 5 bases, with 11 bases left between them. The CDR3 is CASSWRALETQYF. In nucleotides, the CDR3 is TGCGCCAGCAGCTGGCGGGCGTTGGAGACCCAGTACTTC.

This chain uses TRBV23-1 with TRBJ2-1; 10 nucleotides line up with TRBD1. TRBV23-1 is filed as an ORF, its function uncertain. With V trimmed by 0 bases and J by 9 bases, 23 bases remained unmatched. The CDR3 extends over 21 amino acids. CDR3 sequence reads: CASSQSWVERQGATTLGEQFF. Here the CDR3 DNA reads TGCGCCAGCAGTCAATCGTGGGTGGAGAGACAGGGGGCGACGACGCTAGGTGAGCAGTTCTTC.

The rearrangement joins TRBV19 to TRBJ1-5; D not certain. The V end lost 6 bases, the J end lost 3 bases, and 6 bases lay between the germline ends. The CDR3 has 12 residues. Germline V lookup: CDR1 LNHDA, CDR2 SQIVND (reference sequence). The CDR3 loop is CASRSDNQPQHF. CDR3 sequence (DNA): TGTGCCAGTAGATCAGACAATCAGCCCCAGCATTTT.

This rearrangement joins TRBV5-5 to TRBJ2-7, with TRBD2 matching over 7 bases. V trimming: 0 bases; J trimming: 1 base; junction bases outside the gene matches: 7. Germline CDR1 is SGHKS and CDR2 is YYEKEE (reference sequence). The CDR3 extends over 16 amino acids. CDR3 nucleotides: TGTGCCAGCAGCTTGGTGCGGGGGTGGATGTCCTACGAGCAGTACTTC. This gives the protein CASSLVRGWMSYEQYF. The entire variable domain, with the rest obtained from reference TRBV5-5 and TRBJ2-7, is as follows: DAGVTQSPTHLIKTRGQQVTLRCSPISGHKSVSWYQQVLGQGPQFIFQYYEKEERGRGNFPDRFSARQFPNYSSELNVNALLLGDSALYLCASSLVRGWMSYEQYFGPGTRLTVT.

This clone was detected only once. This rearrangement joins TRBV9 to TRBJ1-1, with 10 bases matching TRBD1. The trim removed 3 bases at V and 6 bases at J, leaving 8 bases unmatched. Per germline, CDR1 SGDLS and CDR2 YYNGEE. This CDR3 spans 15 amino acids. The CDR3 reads CASSARDRGIPEAFF. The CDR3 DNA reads TGTGCCAGCAGCGCCCGGGACAGGGGTATCCCTGAAGCTTTCTTT.

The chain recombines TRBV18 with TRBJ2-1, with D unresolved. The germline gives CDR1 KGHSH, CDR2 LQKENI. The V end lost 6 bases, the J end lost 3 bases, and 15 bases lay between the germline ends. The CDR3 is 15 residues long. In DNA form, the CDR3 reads TGTGCCAGCTCCCCTGCCGGGTATGGCTACAATGAGCAGTTCTTC. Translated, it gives CASSPAGYGYNEQFF. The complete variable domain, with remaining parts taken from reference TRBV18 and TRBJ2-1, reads NAGVMQNPRHLVRRRGQEARLRCSPMKGHSHVYWYRQLPEEGLKFMVYLQKENIIDESGMPKERFSAEFPKEGPSILRIQQVVRGDSAAYFCASSPAGYGYNEQFFGPGTRLTVL.

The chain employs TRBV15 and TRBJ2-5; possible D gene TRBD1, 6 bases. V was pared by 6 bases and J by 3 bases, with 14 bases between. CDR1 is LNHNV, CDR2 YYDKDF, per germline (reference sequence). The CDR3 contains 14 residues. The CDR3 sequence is CATRFATGKETQYF. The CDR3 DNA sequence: TGTGCCACCAGGTTCGCGACAGGAAAAGAGACCCAGTACTTC. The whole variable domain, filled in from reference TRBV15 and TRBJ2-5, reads DAMVIQNPRYQVTQFGKPVTLSCSQTLNHNVMYWYQQKSSQAPKLLFHYYDKDFNNEADTPDNFQSRRPNTSFCFLDIRSPGLGDTAMYLCATRFATGKETQYFGPGTRLLVL.

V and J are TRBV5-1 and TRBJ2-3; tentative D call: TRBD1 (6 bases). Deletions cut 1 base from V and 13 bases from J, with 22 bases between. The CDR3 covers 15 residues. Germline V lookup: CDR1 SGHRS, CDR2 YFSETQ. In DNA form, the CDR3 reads TGCGCCAGCAGCTTGAGGGACCAACAGGGATCCGGGGAGTATTTT. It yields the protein CASSLRDQQGSGEYF.

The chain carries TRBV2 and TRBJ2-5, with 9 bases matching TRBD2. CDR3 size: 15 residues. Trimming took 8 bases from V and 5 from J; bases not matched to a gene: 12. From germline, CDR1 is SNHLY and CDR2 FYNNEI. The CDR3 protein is CASGREGRRQETQYF. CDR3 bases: TGTGCCAGCGGGCGGGAGGGGAGGAGGCAGGAGACCCAGTACTTC.

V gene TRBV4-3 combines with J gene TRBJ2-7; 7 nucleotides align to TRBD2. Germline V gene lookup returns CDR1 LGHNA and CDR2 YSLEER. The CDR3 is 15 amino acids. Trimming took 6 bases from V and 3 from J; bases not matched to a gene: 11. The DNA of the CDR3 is TGCGCCAGCAGTCGAAGGAGTAGCGGGCGCTACGAGCAGTACTTC. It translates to CASSRRSSGRYEQYF.

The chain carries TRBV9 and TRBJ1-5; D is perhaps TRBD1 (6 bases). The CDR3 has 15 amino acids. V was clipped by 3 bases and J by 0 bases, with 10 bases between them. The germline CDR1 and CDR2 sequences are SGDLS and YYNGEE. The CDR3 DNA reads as TGTGCCAGCAGCGCTGGACAGATTAGCAATCAGCCCCAGCATTTT. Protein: CASSAGQISNQPQHF.

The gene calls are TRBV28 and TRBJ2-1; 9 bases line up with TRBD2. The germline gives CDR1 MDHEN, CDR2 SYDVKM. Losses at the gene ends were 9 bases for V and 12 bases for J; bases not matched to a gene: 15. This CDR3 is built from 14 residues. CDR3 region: CASTLSGSRRRQFF. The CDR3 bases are TGTGCCAGTACCCTTAGCGGGAGCCGGCGTAGGCAGTTCTTC. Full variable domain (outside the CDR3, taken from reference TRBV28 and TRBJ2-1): DVKVTQSSRYLVKRTGEKVFLECVQDMDHENMFWYRQDPGLGLRLIYFSYDVKMKEKGDIPEGYSVSREKKERFSLILESASTNQTSMYLCASTLSGSRRRQFFGPGTRLTVL.

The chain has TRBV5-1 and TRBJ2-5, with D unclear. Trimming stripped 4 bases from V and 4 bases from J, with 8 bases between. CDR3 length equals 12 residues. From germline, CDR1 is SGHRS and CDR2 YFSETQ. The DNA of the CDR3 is TGCGCCAGCAGCCTGACTCTAGAGACCCAGTACTTC. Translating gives CASSLTLETQYF.

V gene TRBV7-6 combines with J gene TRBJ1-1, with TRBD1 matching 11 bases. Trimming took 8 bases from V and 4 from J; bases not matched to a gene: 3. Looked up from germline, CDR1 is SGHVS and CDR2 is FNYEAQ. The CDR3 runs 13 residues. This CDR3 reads CASRGTGGTEAFF. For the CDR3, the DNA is TGTGCCAGCCGAGGGACAGGGGGCACTGAAGCTTTCTTT.

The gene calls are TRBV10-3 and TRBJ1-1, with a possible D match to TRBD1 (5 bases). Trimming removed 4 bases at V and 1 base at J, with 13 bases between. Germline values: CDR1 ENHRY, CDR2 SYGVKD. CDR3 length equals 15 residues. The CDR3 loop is CAISGSDTPNTEAFF. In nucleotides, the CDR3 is TGTGCCATCAGTGGTTCGGACACCCCGAACACTGAAGCTTTCTTT.

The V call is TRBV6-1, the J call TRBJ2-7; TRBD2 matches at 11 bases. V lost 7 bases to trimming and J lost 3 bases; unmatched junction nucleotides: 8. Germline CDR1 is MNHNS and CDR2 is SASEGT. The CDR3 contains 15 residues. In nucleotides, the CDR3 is TGTGCCAGCAATCTAGCGGGAGGACCGATCTACGAGCAGTACTTC. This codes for CASNLAGGPIYEQYF.

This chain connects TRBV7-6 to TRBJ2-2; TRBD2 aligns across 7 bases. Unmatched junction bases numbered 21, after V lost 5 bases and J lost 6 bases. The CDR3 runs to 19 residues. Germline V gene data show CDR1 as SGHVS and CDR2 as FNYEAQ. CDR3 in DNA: TGTGCCAGCAGCCTAACCGATTACCGCGGGAGCATTGAGGCCGGGGAGCTGTTTTTT. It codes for CASSLTDYRGSIEAGELFF.

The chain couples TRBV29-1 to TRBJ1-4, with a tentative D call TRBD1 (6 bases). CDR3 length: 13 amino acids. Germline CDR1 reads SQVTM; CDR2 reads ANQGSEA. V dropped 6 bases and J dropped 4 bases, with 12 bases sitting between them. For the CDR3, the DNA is TGCAGCGTCAGGGGCTTAAGTAATGAAAAACTGTTTTTT. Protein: CSVRGLSNEKLFF.